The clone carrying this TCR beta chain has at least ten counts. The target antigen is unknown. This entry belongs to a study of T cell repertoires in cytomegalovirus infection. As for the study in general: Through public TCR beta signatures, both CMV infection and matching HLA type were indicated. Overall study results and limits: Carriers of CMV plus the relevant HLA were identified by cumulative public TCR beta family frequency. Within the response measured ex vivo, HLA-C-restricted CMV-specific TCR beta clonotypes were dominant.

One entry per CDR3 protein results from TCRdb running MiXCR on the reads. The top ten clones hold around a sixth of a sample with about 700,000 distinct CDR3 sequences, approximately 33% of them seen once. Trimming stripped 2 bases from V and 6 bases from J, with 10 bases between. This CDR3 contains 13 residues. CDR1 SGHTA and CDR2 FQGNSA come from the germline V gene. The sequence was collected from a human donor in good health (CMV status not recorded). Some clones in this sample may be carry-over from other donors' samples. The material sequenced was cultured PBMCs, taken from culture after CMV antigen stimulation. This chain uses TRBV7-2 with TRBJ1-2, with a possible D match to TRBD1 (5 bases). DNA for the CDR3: TGTGCCAGCAGCTTAAACAGGCGTAATGGCTACACCTTC. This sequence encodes CASSLNRRNGYTF. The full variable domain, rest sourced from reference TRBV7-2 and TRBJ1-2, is GAGVSQSPSNKVTEKGKDVELRCDPISGHTALYWYRQSLGQGLEFLIYFQGNSAPDKSGLPSDRFSAERTGGSVSTLTIQRTQQEDSAVYLCASSLNRRNGYTFGSGTRLTVV.